The 23 T cell receptor beta chains below were found in one sample sequenced in a study of early T cells in non-severe SARS-CoV-2 infection. TCRdb reprocessed the 5' RACE reads via MiXCR and lists one record per CDR3 protein. The sample yields tens of thousands of distinct CDR3 sequences, about 12% seen once. Material: whole blood. These receptors came from an adult who was a healthcare worker with PCR-confirmed SARS-CoV-2 infection or an uninfected control (not recorded which).

This clonotype showed up just a few times. The chain employs TRBV2 and TRBJ2-2, with D possibly being TRBD1 (6 bases). In germline, CDR1 is SNHLY, CDR2 FYNNEI. The CDR3 is 14 residues long. V lost 7 bases, J lost 7 bases, and 16 bases lay in between. The CDR3 region is CASTMNRAFGELFF. The CDR3 bases are TGTGCCAGCACGATGAACAGGGCATTCGGGGAGCTGTTTTTT.

There are many counts of this clonotype. The chain couples TRBV9 to TRBJ2-2; 7 bases line up with TRBD1. The CDR3 sequence is 15 residues long. CDR1 is SGDLS and CDR2 is YYNGEE in the germline V gene. J was trimmed by 4 bases and V by 5 bases; bases with no gene match: 8. CDR3: CASSKTTGPTGELFF. CDR3 nucleotide sequence: TGTGCCAGCAGTAAAACGACAGGGCCCACCGGGGAGCTGTTTTTT.

The table lists this clonotype with many counts. The V and J genes are TRBV2 and TRBJ1-5; tentatively, D is TRBD1 (5 bases). The CDR3 length is 15 residues. Germline CDR1 and CDR2: SNHLY and FYNNEI. With 7 bases removed from V and 0 bases from J, the gap between germline ends came to 13 bases. CDR3 in amino acids: CASTEEGDSNQPQHF. CDR3 coding DNA: TGTGCCAGCACCGAAGAAGGGGATAGCAATCAGCCCCAGCATTTT.

V usage is TRBV20-1 and J usage is TRBJ1-1, with TRBD1 as a possible D gene (5 bases). The V end lost 0 bases, the J end lost 6 bases, and 11 bases lay between the germline ends. The CDR3 is 13 residues long. Per the germline V gene, CDR1 is DFQATT and CDR2 is SNEGSKA (reference sequence). The CDR3 DNA is TGCAGTGCTAGAGATCTCCTAGGGGCTGAAGCTTTCTTT. Its protein is CSARDLLGAEAFF.

The gene calls are TRBV5-1 and TRBJ2-7, with 7 bases identical to TRBD2. The germline V gene encodes CDR1 SGHRS and CDR2 YFSETQ. Trimming removed 0 bases from V and 3 bases from J; junction bases left unmatched: 6. This CDR3 region has 15 residues. The CDR3 coding sequence is TGCGCCAGCAGCTTGGACGGTTGGACTAGCTACGAGCAGTACTTC. This sequence encodes CASSLDGWTSYEQYF.

This clonotype turned up a few times. This chain joins TRBV7-9 and TRBJ2-1, with D possibly matching TRBD2 (5 bases). This CDR3 is built from 16 residues. Trimming stripped 6 bases from V and 1 base from J, with 16 bases between. Germline values: CDR1 SEHNR, CDR2 FQNEAQ (reference sequence). The DNA for the CDR3 is TGTGCCAGCAGTCCTGGGAGCGCACGTTCCTACAATGAGCAGTTCTTC. Its protein is CASSPGSARSYNEQFF.

This clonotype appeared a few times. The CDR3 region has the DNA TGTGCCAGCACCGGGACAGGGGTGAGCCAGCCCCAGCATTTT. This codes for CASTGTGVSQPQHF. The rearrangement joins TRBV2 to TRBJ1-5, with 10 bases identical to TRBD1. CDR1 is SNHLY and CDR2 is FYNNEI in the germline V gene. This CDR3 is built from 14 residues. Unmatched junction bases numbered 7, after V lost 7 bases and J lost 7 bases. Based on the CDR3 plus reference TRBV2 and TRBJ1-5, the full variable domain is EPEVTQTPSHQVTQMGQEVILRCVPISNHLYFYWYRQILGQKVEFLVSFYNNEISEKSEIFDDQFSVERPDGSNFTLKIRSTKLEDSAMYFCASTGTGVSQPQHFGDGTRLSIL.

This clonotype was recorded many times. This sequence joins TRBV18 and TRBJ2-2; D may match TRBD1 or TRBD2 (5 bases each). The germline V gene has CDR1 KGHSH and CDR2 LQKENI. V was pared by 0 bases and J by 0 bases, with 11 bases between. The CDR3 has 17 amino acids. Here the CDR3 DNA reads TGTGCCAGCTCACCACCGTGGGGGACCCCGAACACCGGGGAGCTGTTTTTT. This gives the protein CASSPPWGTPNTGELFF.

At least ten counts were recorded for this clonotype. The chain recombines TRBV7-2 with TRBJ1-6, with unresolved D. From germline, CDR1 is SGHTA and CDR2 FQGNSA. This CDR3 has 15 amino acids. Trimming left V 2 bases short and J 10 bases short, with 15 bases between. In nucleotides, the CDR3 is TGTGCCAGCAGCTTACTCTCTGGGAAGTGGTCACCCCTCCACTTT. Protein: CASSLLSGKWSPLHF.

This clonotype was counted many times. The rearrangement links TRBV29-1 to TRBJ2-3; a possible D gene is TRBD1 (5 bases). V was shortened by 8 bases and J by 7 bases, with 16 bases between the two germline ends. CDR3 length equals 12 residues. The germline gives CDR1 SQVTM, CDR2 ANQGSEA. The CDR3 spells CSLLSGQNTQYF. CDR3 DNA sequence: TGCAGCCTCCTCTCAGGGCAGAATACGCAGTATTTT.

This clonotype has only a few counts. This chain uses TRBV4-1 with TRBJ2-3, with 8 bases lining up with TRBD2. Trimming cost V 1 base and J 5 bases; bases outside gene matches: 5. The CDR3 extends over 15 amino acids. Germline assignment: CDR1 MGHRA and CDR2 YSYEKL. CDR3 protein: CASSQAPAGVDTQYF. DNA of the CDR3: TGCGCCAGCAGCCAAGCGCCAGCGGGGGTAGATACGCAGTATTTT.

This chain links TRBV20-1 with TRBJ2-1; 15 positions match TRBD2. Trimming at V came to 5 bases and at J to 4 bases, leaving 9 bases not matched to a gene. Germline-derived CDR1 and CDR2 are DFQATT and SNEGSKA (reference sequence). The CDR3 length is 17 residues. CDR3 bases: TGCAGTGCTCCTCTCCTTGGGACTAGCGGGAGGTACAATGAGCAGTTCTTC. Translation gives CSAPLLGTSGRYNEQFF.

This chain joins TRBV2 and TRBJ2-1; D is ambiguous. V was trimmed by 6 bases and J by 10 bases, leaving 16 bases between them. Germline V CDR1 and CDR2: SNHLY, FYNNEI. The CDR3 is 13 residues long. The CDR3 reads CASRQQAPLEQFF. The CDR3 DNA sequence: TGTGCCAGCAGACAACAAGCCCCTTTGGAGCAGTTCTTC.

The chain uses TRBV9 and TRBJ2-1, with D tentatively TRBD1 or TRBD2 (5 bases each). Germline V gene lookup returns CDR1 SGDLS and CDR2 YYNGEE. V was clipped by 0 bases and J by 4 bases, with 11 bases between them. The CDR3 runs to 15 residues. The CDR3 sequence: CASSVAAGTYNEQFF. CDR3 nucleotides: TGTGCCAGCAGCGTAGCGGCAGGGACGTACAATGAGCAGTTCTTC.

This clonotype was counted only a few times. This rearrangement joins TRBV29-1 to TRBJ2-2; 8 nucleotides align to TRBD2. The CDR3 length is 14 residues. Per the germline V gene, CDR1 is SQVTM and CDR2 is ANQGSEA. With V trimmed by 6 bases and J by 6 bases, 9 bases remained unmatched. The CDR3 DNA reads as TGCAGCGTAACGGGACTAGGAATACCCGGGGAGCTGTTTTTT. This sequence encodes CSVTGLGIPGELFF.

This clonotype was seen at least ten times. This chain uses TRBV6-4 with TRBJ1-2; D remains ambiguous. Germline V gene lookup returns CDR1 MRHNA and CDR2 SNTAGT. V shed 4 bases and J shed 0 bases, with 6 bases lying between them. The CDR3 length is 13 residues. The CDR3 loop reads CASSVGPNYGYTF. Written as DNA, the CDR3 is TGTGCCAGCAGTGTTGGTCCTAACTATGGCTACACCTTC.

This clonotype was seen ten or more times. The chain carries TRBV9 and TRBJ2-1; D gene unclear. The germline V gene has CDR1 SGDLS and CDR2 YYNGEE. V was pared by 4 bases and J by 1 base, with 9 bases between. The length of the CDR3 is 14 residues. The CDR3 nucleotides are TGTGCCAGCAGCCCCCGGCTTTCCTACAATGAGCAGTTCTTC. It is translated as CASSPRLSYNEQFF. Full variable domain (outside the CDR3, taken from reference TRBV9 and TRBJ2-1): DSGVTQTPKHLITATGQRVTLRCSPRSGDLSVYWYQQSLDQGLQFLIQYYNGEERAKGNILERFSAQQFPDLHSELNLSSLELGDSALYFCASSPRLSYNEQFFGPGTRLTVL.

In its sample, this clonotype was seen many times. The rearrangement uses TRBV20-1 and TRBJ2-5; TRBD1 matches 9 bases. Germline CDR1 reads DFQATT; CDR2 reads SNEGSKA (reference sequence). This CDR3 is built from 14 residues. The junction had 8 bases not matched to a gene; V was cut back by 5 bases and J by 4 bases. CDR3 sequence reads: CSAPPGTGPETQYF. In nucleotides, the CDR3 is TGCAGTGCTCCTCCCGGGACAGGGCCAGAGACCCAGTACTTC.

The rearrangement joins TRBV7-8 to TRBJ1-4; no clear D gene. Germline lookup yields CDR1 SGHVS and CDR2 FQNEAQ. The germline V and J ends were trimmed by 1 base and 8 bases, with 5 bases remaining between them. The CDR3 is 12 amino acids. In DNA form, the CDR3 reads TGTGCCAGCAGCTTAGACACCGAAAAACTGTTTTTT. This sequence encodes CASSLDTEKLFF.

This clonotype came up many times. The rearrangement joins TRBV5-5 to TRBJ2-1; the D gene is possibly TRBD1 (6 bases). Germline V gene sequence: CDR1 SGHKS, CDR2 YYEKEE (reference sequence). The CDR3 covers 13 residues. Trimming removed 4 bases at V and 7 bases at J, with 12 bases between. The chain's CDR3 is CASSLTGANEQFF. CDR3 DNA sequence: TGTGCCAGCAGCCTGACAGGTGCTAATGAGCAGTTCTTC.

This clonotype was counted many times. The chain joins TRBV12-3 or TRBV12-4 to TRBJ1-1, with 10 bases aligning to TRBD1. J gave up 4 bases and V 0 bases, and 11 bases lay outside the gene matches. This CDR3 has 18 residues. CDR3 sequence reads: CASSLASRDRGPGTEAFF. CDR3 nucleotide sequence: TGTGCCAGCAGTTTAGCGTCCCGGGACAGGGGACCGGGCACTGAAGCTTTCTTT.

CDR3 region: CASSADRALYNEQFF. DNA of the CDR3: TGTGCCAGCTCAGCGGACAGGGCCCTCTACAATGAGCAGTTCTTC. The V gene is TRBV18, the J gene TRBJ2-1; 8 positions agree with TRBD1. CDR1 and CDR2 from the germline V gene are KGHSH and LQKENI. V gave up 5 bases and J gave up 3 bases; unmatched junction bases: 6. This CDR3 comprises 15 residues.

This clonotype was picked up many times. The chain has TRBV18 and TRBJ1-1; tentatively, D is TRBD1 (5 bases). The CDR3 contains 15 residues. The germline V and J ends were trimmed by 3 bases and 1 base, with 12 bases remaining between them. Germline CDR1 reads KGHSH; CDR2 reads LQKENI. CDR3 loop: CASSPSQGPNTEAFF. The CDR3 bases are TGTGCCAGCTCACCTTCTCAGGGCCCGAACACTGAAGCTTTCTTT.